This passage covers 2 T cell receptor beta chains from one sample sequenced in a study of lymphopenia after photon versus proton radiotherapy. Assay: immunoSEQ multiplex PCR; the TCRdb copy retains only in-frame clones and omits some. The profile covers 50,000 to 75,000 clones, with more than 75% appearing a single time and about 2% taken by the ten largest. The sample in question was peripheral blood, obtained from a patient treated with photon-based radiotherapy. The receptors derive from a man aged 35-49 years with gastric cancer.

The CDR3 region has the DNA TGTGCCTCGGACAGGGGAATGGACACTGAAGCTTTCTTT. Its protein product is CASDRGMDTEAFF. The chain has TRBV30 and TRBJ1-1; TRBD1 matches at 9 bases. Germline assignment: CDR1 GTSNPN and CDR2 SVGIG (reference sequence). V lost 7 bases to trimming and J lost 3 bases; unmatched junction nucleotides: 6. This CDR3 has 13 residues.

The chain combines TRBV4-3 with TRBJ2-1; TRBD1 matches at 8 bases. The CDR3 has 15 amino acids. CDR1 is LGHNA, CDR2 YSLEER, per germline. The trim removed 0 bases at V and 7 bases at J, leaving 5 bases unmatched. CDR3 region: CASSQEDREENEQFF. DNA for the CDR3: TGCGCCAGCAGCCAAGAGGACAGGGAGGAAAATGAGCAGTTCTTC.